These 2 T cell receptor beta chains were sequenced from one sample in a study of molecular identifiers for immune sequencing clone quantification. One entry per CDR3 protein results from TCRdb running MiXCR on the PCR reads. The sample carries approximately 500,000 distinct CDR3 sequences, about 21% recorded once. The sample taken for sequencing was naive CD8+ T cells from blood, with Jurkat cell RNA spiked in. Subset noted: FACS-sorted CD8+CD4-CCR7+CD45RA+ naive T cells. All receptors derive from a human donor in good health. Some libraries in this study had Jurkat cell RNA spiked in.

The chain has TRBV30 and TRBJ2-3, with D uncertain. CDR3 length: 13 amino acids. The V end lost 4 bases, the J end lost 0 bases, and 8 bases lay between the germline ends. Germline-derived CDR1 and CDR2 are GTSNPN and SVGIG (reference sequence). The chain's CDR3 is CAWTVTSTDTQYF. The CDR3, as DNA: TGTGCCTGGACAGTGACTAGCACAGATACGCAGTATTTT.

Concerning this clonotype itself: The junction and the germline gene differ at one end; a read error may be behind it. The chain joins TRBV6-1 to TRBJ2-7, with D perhaps TRBD1 (6 bases). Germline V lookup: CDR1 MNHNS, CDR2 SASEGT. The CDR3 runs to 15 residues. The CDR3, as DNA: TGTGCCAGCAGCCCCCCTTGGACAGAAGCCTACAAGCAGTACTTC. Encoded protein: CASSPPWTEAYKQYF.